The sequence of this T cell receptor (beta chain) was determined in a study of cytomegalovirus exposure and HLA in healthy donors. Germline lookup yields CDR1 MDHEN and CDR2 SYDVKM. The length of the CDR3 is 17 residues. The V gene lost 5 bases and the J gene lost 1 base, with 20 bases spanning the gap. Broader study findings: Later work showed greater clonal expansion in HLA-associated TCR beta chains than in equally common others.

Amplification used 60 Vbeta primers and 13 Jbeta primers. Generated by immunoSEQ multiplex PCR, the TCRdb table keeps only in-frame clones and is missing some. The sample lists tens of thousands of clones; around 70% were seen once. Points on this clone: What it recognizes is unknown.

The sequence was obtained from a middle-aged woman in good health and CMV-seropositive. Sequenced input: PBMCs. V and J are TRBV28 and TRBJ2-5; D is possibly TRBD2 (5 bases). In DNA, the CDR3 is TGTGCCAGCAGTCTCGCCATTTTCGGGGTTTTCCAAGAGACCCAGTACTTC. Translating it yields CASSLAIFGVFQETQYF.